The 25 T cell receptor beta chains below come from one sample, sequenced in a study of shared T cell receptors in the human thymus. TCRdb's copy holds only in-frame clones and misses some; the assay was immunoSEQ multiplex PCR. The sample lists about 660,000 clones; 85% to 90% were seen once. The same sample was also studied in work on human thymus T cells.

Sequencing input: thymocytes. The receptors come from a boy under two years old with a congenital heart defect.

The rearrangement uses TRBV28 and TRBJ1-4, with 12 bases lining up with TRBD1. After removal of 4 bases from V and 5 bases from J, the junction contained 8 bases not matched to a gene. Per germline, CDR1 MDHEN and CDR2 SYDVKM. CDR3 length equals 17 residues. The CDR3 loop reads CASSSPGQGAPNEKLFF. The CDR3 DNA reads TGTGCCAGCAGTTCTCCGGGACAGGGGGCCCCGAATGAAAAACTGTTTTTT.

The chain combines TRBV11-3 with TRBJ1-2, with D hard to call. CDR1 SGHNT and CDR2 YENEEA come from the germline V gene. The CDR3 is 15 amino acids. V was shortened by 5 bases and J by 4 bases, with 17 bases between the two germline ends. CDR3 loop: CASSPGPSRFYGYTF. For the CDR3, the DNA is TGTGCCAGCAGCCCAGGTCCCAGTCGGTTCTATGGCTACACCTTC.

The chain has TRBV15 and TRBJ1-6, with 7 positions matching TRBD1. Losses at the gene ends were 3 bases for V and 5 bases for J; bases not matched to a gene: 10. The CDR3 has 17 residues. The V gene's germline CDR1 is LNHNV and CDR2 YYDKDF (reference sequence). The CDR3 nucleotides read TGTGCCACCAGCAGTGGTTTTTTGCAGGGGGATAATTCACCCCTCCACTTT. Translating it yields CATSSGFLQGDNSPLHF.

The rearrangement uses TRBV7-6 and TRBJ2-5; TRBD2 might be the D (6 bases). CDR1 is SGHVS, CDR2 FNYEAQ, per germline. The CDR3 is 15 amino acids. Trimming took off 4 bases at V and 1 base at J, with 13 bases between the two ends. The CDR3 DNA sequence: TGTGCCAGCAGCTCCCTAGCGCCAGGCCAAGAGACCCAGTACTTC. Translated, it gives CASSSLAPGQETQYF.

The rearrangement links TRBV29-1 to TRBJ2-1; tentative D call: TRBD1 (6 bases). The CDR3 loop spans 16 amino acids. Germline V lookup: CDR1 SQVTM, CDR2 ANQGSEA. V was trimmed by 1 base and J by 7 bases, leaving 20 bases between them. CDR3 sequence reads: CSVEALKGHGMNEQFF. CDR3 DNA sequence: TGCAGCGTTGAAGCCCTTAAGGGACACGGAATGAATGAGCAGTTCTTC.

This rearrangement joins TRBV4-2 to TRBJ2-7, with 13 bases lining up with TRBD2. Per germline, CDR1 LGHNA and CDR2 YNFKEQ. V lost 0 bases and J lost 4; bases outside the gene matches: 3. This CDR3 comprises 16 residues. The DNA of the CDR3 is TGTGCCAGCAGCCAAGAGGGGACTAGCGGGACTTACGAGCAGTACTTC. Encoded protein: CASSQEGTSGTYEQYF.

The V gene is TRBV5-6, the J gene TRBJ2-7; 9 bases match TRBD2. From germline, CDR1 is SGHDT and CDR2 YYEEEE. V shed 1 base and J 3 bases; nucleotides not matched to a gene: 17. There are 19 residues in the CDR3. CDR3 nucleotides: TGTGCCAGCAGCTTGATCCGAATGCGAGCGGGGGGACATAACTACGAGCAGTACTTC. Its translation is CASSLIRMRAGGHNYEQYF.

This chain uses TRBV6-5 with TRBJ1-2; TRBD1 agrees at 11 bases. CDR1 and CDR2 (germline): MNHEY, SVGAGI. V trimming: 0 bases; J trimming: 6 bases; junction bases outside the gene matches: 6. The CDR3 consists of 16 residues. The chain's CDR3 is CASSYSGDRGEDGYTF. The DNA of the CDR3 is TGTGCCAGCAGTTACTCGGGGGACAGGGGGGAGGATGGCTACACCTTC.

This clone was recorded a few times. This chain links TRBV7-6 with TRBJ2-3; 8 nucleotides align to TRBD2. This CDR3 is 15 amino acids long. Per the germline V gene, CDR1 is SGHVS and CDR2 is FNYEAQ. Unmatched junction bases numbered 8, after V lost 7 bases and J lost 2 bases. The CDR3 sequence is CASTALAEHTDTQYF. In DNA form, the CDR3 reads TGTGCCAGCACCGCACTAGCGGAGCACACAGATACGCAGTATTTT.

This CDR3 is CASSLGVEQFF. DNA of the CDR3: TGTGCCAGCAGTCTCGGGGTTGAGCAGTTCTTC. V is TRBV27 and J is TRBJ2-1, with D perhaps matching TRBD2 (5 bases). Trimming cost V 5 bases and J 9 bases, with 8 bases left between them. The germline V gene encodes CDR1 MNHEY and CDR2 SMNVEV (reference sequence). The CDR3 contains 11 residues.

CDR3 nucleotides: TGTGCCAGTAGTCCCCCGGGACTAGCGGGAGCATACGAGCAGTACTTC. This gives the protein CASSPPGLAGAYEQYF. The rearrangement joins TRBV19 to TRBJ2-7, with TRBD2 matching 14 bases. CDR3 length: 16 residues. J lost 4 bases, V lost 5 bases, and 7 bases had no gene match. Germline CDR1 and CDR2: LNHDA and SQIVND (reference sequence).

The rearrangement joins TRBV11-3 to TRBJ2-5; 9 bases map to TRBD2. The CDR3 consists of 15 residues. Germline V lookup: CDR1 SGHNT, CDR2 YENEEA. Trimming removed 5 bases from V and 5 bases from J; junction bases left unmatched: 9. CDR3 bases: TGTGCCAGCAGCGCCGTAGCGGGAGCGTGGGAGACCCAGTACTTC. This translates into CASSAVAGAWETQYF.

This chain links TRBV4-3 with TRBJ2-2, with TRBD2 matching 10 bases. The CDR3 is 17 residues long. V dropped 4 bases and J dropped 6; count of bases not matched to a gene: 11. Germline V gives CDR1 LGHNA, CDR2 YSLEER. The CDR3 loop is CASSPREASGSPGELFF. The CDR3 DNA reads as TGCGCCAGCAGCCCGCGAGAGGCTAGCGGGAGCCCCGGGGAGCTGTTTTTT.

This rearrangement joins TRBV5-1 to TRBJ2-7, with unresolved D. V was cut by 3 bases and J by 0 bases, with 7 bases left in between. CDR1 is SGHRS and CDR2 is YFSETQ in the germline V gene. The CDR3 is made up of 13 amino acids. CDR3 DNA sequence: TGCGCCAGCAGCTCGTTGGCCTCCTACGAGCAGTACTTC. As protein: CASSSLASYEQYF.

The chain couples TRBV5-6 to TRBJ1-2; 8 nucleotides align to TRBD1. In germline, CDR1 is SGHDT, CDR2 YYEEEE. This CDR3 has 15 amino acids. Losses at the gene ends were 0 bases for V and 4 bases for J; bases not matched to a gene: 5. The DNA of the CDR3 is TGTGCCAGCAGCTTGGGTCCCGACAGGGGCTATGGCTACACCTTC. It specifies CASSLGPDRGYGYTF.

The gene calls are TRBV15 and TRBJ2-1; a weak D match, TRBD1 (6 bases). Germline V gene lookup returns CDR1 LNHNV and CDR2 YYDKDF (reference sequence). Between the trimmed V and J ends, which lost 1 base and 0 bases, there was a span of 10 bases. The length of the CDR3 is 16 residues. The CDR3 here is CATSRGQAVSYNEQFF. The CDR3 DNA reads as TGTGCCACCAGCAGAGGACAGGCCGTCTCCTACAATGAGCAGTTCTTC.

The chain carries TRBV11-2 and TRBJ2-1; 7 bases line up with TRBD2. The CDR3 contains 18 residues. Trimming cost V 2 bases and J 4 bases; bases outside gene matches: 14. CDR1 and CDR2 from the germline V gene are SGHAT and FQNNGV. CDR3 sequence reads: CASSLSRLADPGYNEQFF. The CDR3 DNA sequence: TGTGCCAGCAGCTTATCGAGGCTAGCGGACCCTGGGTACAATGAGCAGTTCTTC. Using reference TRBV11-2 and TRBJ2-1 for the parts outside the CDR3, the full variable domain is EAGVAQSPRYKIIEKRQSVAFWCNPISGHATLYWYQQILGQGPKLLIQFQNNGVVDDSQLPKDRFSAERLKGVDSTLKIQPAKLEDSAVYLCASSLSRLADPGYNEQFFGPGTRLTVL.

This chain connects TRBV5-1 to TRBJ2-2; a weak D match, TRBD2 (6 bases). The CDR3 runs 16 residues. Germline V CDR1 and CDR2: SGHRS, YFSETQ. V gave up 3 bases and J gave up 4 bases, with 16 bases separating them. The CDR3 region has the DNA TGCGCCAGCAGCTCGCTTGGGGGGATGGGCACCGGGGAGCTGTTTTTT. Protein: CASSSLGGMGTGELFF.

This clone was seen a single time. The gene calls are TRBV5-6 and TRBJ2-5; 13 nucleotides align to TRBD2. V shed 2 bases and J 3 bases; nucleotides not matched to a gene: 4. CDR3 length: 16 residues. The germline gives CDR1 SGHDT, CDR2 YYEEEE. CDR3 residues: CASSLTSGRVEETQYF. Written as DNA, the CDR3 is TGTGCCAGCAGCTTAACTAGCGGGAGGGTAGAAGAGACCCAGTACTTC.

This clone has a single count. The chain links TRBV5-8 to TRBJ1-1; a possible D gene is TRBD1 (5 bases). CDR3 length: 15 residues. V lost 5 bases to trimming and J lost 4 bases, with 18 bases between them. Germline V CDR1 and CDR2: SGHTS, YDEGEE. CDR3 nucleotide sequence: TGTGCCAGCAGTCTAATATGGGGGGGGTGCACTGAAGCTTTCTTT. This encodes CASSLIWGGCTEAFF. The full variable domain, rest sourced from reference TRBV5-8 and TRBJ1-1, is EAGVTQSPTHLIKTRGQQATLRCSPISGHTSVYWYQQALGLGLQFLLWYDEGEERNRGNFPPRFSGRQFPNYSSELNVNALELEDSALYLCASSLIWGGCTEAFFGQGTRLTVV.

CDR3: CATRFLAGGYEQYF. In DNA form, the CDR3 reads TGTGCCACCCGTTTTTTGGCGGGAGGCTACGAGCAGTACTTC. The J gene is TRBJ2-7, the V gene TRBV10-3, with 8 bases aligning to TRBD2. J was trimmed by 3 bases and V by 10 bases; bases with no gene match: 11. The CDR3 totals 14 residues. Germline-derived CDR1 and CDR2 are ENHRY and SYGVKD.

The CDR3 loop reads CAISETDNYNEQFF. The CDR3, as DNA: TGTGCCATCAGTGAGACGGACAATTACAATGAGCAGTTCTTC. V is TRBV10-3 and J is TRBJ2-1; the D gene is possibly TRBD1 (5 bases). V was clipped by 2 bases and J by 4 bases, with 9 bases between them. The germline V gene has CDR1 ENHRY and CDR2 SYGVKD. The CDR3 length is 14 residues.

The CDR3 region is CASSQDNPGGTQYF. The CDR3 DNA is TGCGCCAGCAGCCAAGATAACCCCGGGGGGACCCAGTACTTC. The genes are TRBV4-3 and TRBJ2-5, with D possibly matching TRBD2 (6 bases). CDR1 and CDR2 from the germline V gene are LGHNA and YSLEER. Trimming pared 0 bases from V and 7 bases from J, leaving 12 bases between. The CDR3 loop spans 14 amino acids.

V gene TRBV11-2 combines with J gene TRBJ2-1, with 7 bases aligning to TRBD2. The germline gives CDR1 SGHAT, CDR2 FQNNGV. V was pared by 7 bases and J by 7 bases, with 7 bases of the junction left unmatched. CDR3 length: 13 amino acids. The CDR3 is CASKDSGRNEQFF. CDR3 nucleotide sequence: TGTGCCAGCAAGGATTCCGGGAGGAATGAGCAGTTCTTC.

The genes are TRBV27 and TRBJ1-2; 7 bases match TRBD1. The CDR3 runs to 14 residues. Trimming took 6 bases from V and 2 from J; bases not matched to a gene: 6. Per the germline V gene, CDR1 is MNHEY and CDR2 is SMNVEV (reference sequence). In DNA form, the CDR3 reads TGTGCCAGCAGCTCCGACAGGGAGAACTATGGCTACACCTTC. Its translation is CASSSDRENYGYTF.